This T cell receptor (beta chain) was retrieved from a study of regulatory T cells in long-lasting Graves disease. Study-wide context: For under 3 months, newly diagnosed Graves' patients had been taking antithyroid drugs. Study conclusions and caveats: Under persistent disease, TRBV28, TRBJ1-2 and TRBJ2-5 were used preferentially.

Construction of TCR beta libraries relied on iRepertoire HTBI primers and on Arm-PCR targeting CDR3 regions. TCRdb ran MiXCR on the multiplex PCR reads and lists one entry per CDR3 protein. The sample lists 390,000 or so distinct CDR3 sequences, 10% to 15% occurring once. This sample's time point: newly diagnosed GD, antithyroid drugs for less than 3 months. Isolated PBMC RNA provided the starting material for the TCR library. There are many counts of this clonotype. As yet, its antigen is unknown. The CDR3 is 14 residues long. V shed 5 bases, J shed 4 bases, and the junction held 7 bases outside the gene matches. Germline V lookup: CDR1 SGHAT, CDR2 FQNNGV. These data were also reused for a study on T cells in Graves' hyperthyroidism and ophthalmopathy. Turning to that study: It was uncontrolled infection, other autoimmune disease, pregnancy or lactation that excluded patients.

The clonotype comes from a woman under 30 with Graves disease. The specimen was peripheral blood mononuclear cells (PBMCs), collected at new diagnosis, from a patient treated with antithyroid drugs. The chain carries TRBV11-2 and TRBJ2-7; the match to TRBD1 covers 8 bases. CDR3 in DNA: TGTGCCAGCAGCATTACGACAGGGGCGTACGAGCAGTACGTC. It encodes CASSITTGAYEQYV.